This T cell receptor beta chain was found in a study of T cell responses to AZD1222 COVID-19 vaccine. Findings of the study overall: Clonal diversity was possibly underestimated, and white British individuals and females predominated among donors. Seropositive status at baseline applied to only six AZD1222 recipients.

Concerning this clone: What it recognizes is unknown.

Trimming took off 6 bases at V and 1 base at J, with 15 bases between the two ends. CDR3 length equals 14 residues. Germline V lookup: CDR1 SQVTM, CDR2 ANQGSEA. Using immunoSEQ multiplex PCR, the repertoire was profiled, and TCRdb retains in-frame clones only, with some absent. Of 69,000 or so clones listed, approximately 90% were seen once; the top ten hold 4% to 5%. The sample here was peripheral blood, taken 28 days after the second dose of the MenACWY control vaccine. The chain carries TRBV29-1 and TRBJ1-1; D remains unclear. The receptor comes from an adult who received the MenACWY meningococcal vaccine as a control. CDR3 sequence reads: CSVADIRENTEAFF. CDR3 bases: TGCAGCGTCGCCGACATTCGGGAGAACACTGAAGCTTTCTTT.